There are a few counts of the clone carrying this TCR beta chain. All donors came from Russia, were Caucasian and healthy, and spanned ages about 6 to 90. The CDR3 sequence is 17 residues long. Losses at the gene ends were 2 bases for V and 5 bases for J; bases not matched to a gene: 13. Looked up from germline, CDR1 is MNHNY and CDR2 is SVGAGI (reference sequence). This sample is drawn from a study of blood T cells in healthy people across ages. The authors ran a second PCR of about 7 to 11 cycles using a sample-barcoded 5' primer and a J-beta primer mix. Each cDNA molecule received a tag from a template-switch adaptor that had 12 random nucleotides. MiXCR, run by TCRdb on the 5' RACE reads, gives a single entry per CDR3 protein. Of around 850,000 distinct CDR3 sequences in the sample, approximately 35% were seen once.

The sequence was obtained from a young man in good health. The genes are TRBV6-6 and TRBJ2-5; 8 positions match TRBD2. Sequencing input: blood. CDR3 bases: TGTGCCAGCAGTTACACCCCAAGCGGGGGTCATGCGGAGACCCAGTACTTC. Encoded protein: CASSYTPSGGHAETQYF.